This passage covers 20 T cell receptor beta chains from one sample sequenced in a study of T cells in Graves' hyperthyroidism and ophthalmopathy. Authors of the study amplified TCR beta CDR3 regions from RNA transcripts. First-round RT-PCR targeting the TCR CDR3 was performed with the HTBI primer set. A single record per CDR3 protein comes from TCRdb applying MiXCR to the multiplex PCR reads. The table has fewer than 600,000 distinct CDR3 sequences, about 14% seen once; the top ten hold roughly 14%. What was sequenced was blood. Receptors originate from a woman in her thirties or forties with Graves' hyperthyroidism.

This clonotype was seen repeatedly, ten times or more. CDR3 sequence (DNA): TGTGCCAGCAGTCCTGGGGGTGCAGGGCAAGAGACCCAGTACTTC. As protein: CASSPGGAGQETQYF. J is TRBJ2-5 and V is TRBV28, with D tentatively TRBD1 or TRBD2 (5 bases each). Germline-derived CDR1 and CDR2 are MDHEN and SYDVKM. Trimming took 5 bases from V and 2 from J, leaving 15 bases between them. The CDR3 covers 15 residues.

Written as DNA, the CDR3 is TGTGCCAGCATCACCCCTGAAGCTTTCTTT. It is translated as CASITPEAFF. The V and J genes are TRBV2 and TRBJ1-1; D gene uncertain. V lost 7 bases and J 6 bases, leaving 6 bases between the germline ends. Germline loops: CDR1 SNHLY, CDR2 FYNNEI. The CDR3 totals 10 residues.

This clonotype was detected only once. The CDR3 coding sequence is TGTGCCAGCAGGAGGGAAGGGGAAAACACCATATATTTT. It specifies CASRREGENTIYF. The chain recombines TRBV6-1 with TRBJ1-3, with D possibly matching TRBD1 (5 bases). V was cut by 6 bases and J by 6 bases, with 12 bases left in between. Germline-derived CDR1 and CDR2 are MNHNS and SASEGT. CDR3 size: 13 residues.

This clonotype was detected many times. This chain links TRBV12-3 or TRBV12-4 with TRBJ2-5; 8 nucleotides match TRBD1. This CDR3 has 15 amino acids. After removal of 6 bases from V and 4 bases from J, the junction contained 10 bases not matched to a gene. CDR3 DNA sequence: TGTGCCAGCAGAGCCTCGGACAGGGCGGGAGAGACCCAGTACTTC. Translating it yields CASRASDRAGETQYF.

The table lists this clonotype with many counts. In DNA, the CDR3 is TGTGCCAGCAGACCCCAGCTGGGGGGGTATGGCTACACCTTC. This sequence encodes CASRPQLGGYGYTF. The chain has TRBV27 and TRBJ1-2, with D possibly matching TRBD1 (5 bases). With 6 bases removed from V and 5 bases from J, the gap between germline ends came to 16 bases. The CDR3 consists of 14 residues. CDR1 and CDR2 (germline): MNHEY, SMNVEV (reference sequence).

The chain couples TRBV4-2 to TRBJ2-3, with D perhaps TRBD2 (5 bases). Trimming stripped 2 bases from V and 5 bases from J, with 8 bases between. Germline V CDR1 and CDR2: LGHNA, YNFKEQ. This CDR3 has 13 amino acids. The CDR3 DNA reads as TGTGCCAGCAGCCAAACGGGGAAAGATACGCAGTATTTT. Protein product: CASSQTGKDTQYF.

The sample holds many counts of this clonotype. The rearrangement joins TRBV12-3 or TRBV12-4 to TRBJ1-2; 10 bases are a match to TRBD1. The CDR3 loop spans 17 amino acids. V trimming: 5 bases; J trimming: 5 bases; junction bases outside the gene matches: 14. CDR3 bases: TGTGCCAGCAGTACGATGGGACAGGGGATTTCCCTTTATGGCTACACCTTC. Its translation is CASSTMGQGISLYGYTF.

The chain employs TRBV9 and TRBJ2-2; no clear D gene. Germline values: CDR1 SGDLS, CDR2 YYNGEE. The V end lost 2 bases, the J end lost 7 bases, and 9 bases lay between the germline ends. There are 13 residues in the CDR3. As DNA, the CDR3 is TGTGCCAGCAGCGTCGGAGTTTTCGGGGAGCTGTTTTTT. Translating gives CASSVGVFGELFF.

The table lists this clonotype with many counts. V and J are TRBV7-2 and TRBJ2-3, with TRBD2 identical over 14 bases. J was trimmed by 5 bases and V by 4 bases; bases with no gene match: 5. The CDR3 runs 16 residues. From germline, CDR1 is SGHTA and CDR2 FQGNSA. The DNA of the CDR3 is TGTGCCAGCAGCTCCAGGACTAGCGGGAGGATAGATACGCAGTATTTT. This codes for CASSSRTSGRIDTQYF.

The V gene is TRBV27, the J gene TRBJ2-7; a weak D match, TRBD2 (6 bases). The CDR3 runs 15 residues. The V end was cut by 4 bases, the J end by 2 bases, with 15 bases between. Looked up from germline, CDR1 is MNHEY and CDR2 is SMNVEV (reference sequence). CDR3 in amino acids: CASSSGLTYPYEQYF. In DNA, the CDR3 is TGTGCCAGCAGTTCCGGACTAACCTACCCCTACGAGCAGTACTTC.

This clonotype has ten or more counts. The chain combines TRBV5-5 with TRBJ2-3; 12 bases align to TRBD2. V lost 1 base, J lost 0 bases, and 6 bases stayed unmatched. CDR1 is SGHKS, CDR2 YYEKEE, per germline (reference sequence). This CDR3 is built from 18 residues. CDR3 sequence reads: CASSLFFGTSGSTDTQYF. In DNA form, the CDR3 reads TGTGCCAGCAGCTTGTTCTTTGGGACTAGCGGGAGCACAGATACGCAGTATTTT. The whole variable domain, remainder taken from reference TRBV5-5 and TRBJ2-3, is DAGVTQSPTHLIKTRGQQVTLRCSPISGHKSVSWYQQVLGQGPQFIFQYYEKEERGRGNFPDRFSARQFPNYSSELNVNALLLGDSALYLCASSLFFGTSGSTDTQYFGPGTRLTVL.

There are many counts of this clonotype. The chain combines TRBV27 with TRBJ2-3, with 14 bases aligning to TRBD2. The germline V gene encodes CDR1 MNHEY and CDR2 SMNVEV (reference sequence). The junction had 15 bases not matched to a gene; V was cut back by 5 bases and J by 2 bases. The CDR3 extends over 20 amino acids. CDR3 nucleotides: TGTGCCAGCAGTCCACAATCCGGGACTAGCGGGAGTTCCTACACAGATACGCAGTATTTT. Protein: CASSPQSGTSGSSYTDTQYF.

This clonotype showed up just a few times. The chain is built from TRBV12-3 or TRBV12-4 and TRBJ2-2; D not resolved. V shed 7 bases and J shed 6 bases, with 21 bases lying between them. The CDR3 sequence is 16 residues long. CDR3 residues: CASTTASLPRSGELFF. CDR3 nucleotide sequence: TGTGCCAGCACGACGGCGTCACTCCCTCGATCCGGGGAGCTGTTTTTT.

This clonotype occurred many times. The rearrangement uses TRBV7-2 and TRBJ2-2; 7 positions agree with TRBD2. In germline, CDR1 is SGHTA, CDR2 FQGNSA. This CDR3 has 16 residues. The J segment lost 1 base and the V segment lost 6 bases, leaving 8 bases of the junction unmatched. The CDR3 nucleotides are TGTGCCAGCAGGGGGGGGGTAGCGGTGAACACCGGGGAGCTGTTTTTT. It encodes CASRGGVAVNTGELFF.

This clonotype appeared a few times. The chain carries TRBV14 and TRBJ1-2; D not certain. Trimming shortened V by 4 bases and J by 2 bases, and 5 bases separated the two germline ends. The CDR3 is 12 amino acids. Germline V gene data show CDR1 as SGHDN and CDR2 as FVKESK. CDR3 sequence reads: CASSLYNYGYTF. In nucleotides, the CDR3 is TGTGCCAGCAGCCTTTACAACTATGGCTACACCTTC.

This clonotype came up many times. The chain is built from TRBV6-1 and TRBJ2-7, with 10 bases that match TRBD1. CDR1 and CDR2 (germline): MNHNS, SASEGT. J was trimmed by 9 bases and V by 5 bases; bases with no gene match: 16. CDR3 length: 16 amino acids. The CDR3 DNA reads as TGTGCCAGCAGTTCCCAATCCCCGACAGGGGGCAAGGGGCAGTACTTC. Translated: CASSSQSPTGGKGQYF.

This clonotype was detected ten times or more. The chain uses TRBV12-3 or TRBV12-4 and TRBJ1-1; unclear D gene. Trimming stripped 2 bases from V and 5 bases from J, with 12 bases between. The CDR3 extends over 14 amino acids. Here the CDR3 reads CASSLSRSGTEAFF. As DNA, the CDR3 is TGTGCCAGCAGTTTATCTCGGTCTGGAACTGAAGCTTTCTTT.

This clonotype was found many times. The chain is built from TRBV11-2 and TRBJ2-7, with 8 bases identical to TRBD1. Trimming removed 5 bases from V and 1 base from J; junction bases left unmatched: 13. This CDR3 has 17 amino acids. Per germline, CDR1 SGHAT and CDR2 FQNNGV. The CDR3 sequence is CASSKDWDRQSSYEQYF. For the CDR3, the DNA is TGTGCCAGCAGCAAAGATTGGGACAGGCAATCGTCCTACGAGCAGTACTTC.

This clonotype appeared many times. The J gene is TRBJ2-7, the V gene TRBV29-1; no firm D call. The V gene's germline CDR1 is SQVTM and CDR2 ANQGSEA. The CDR3 contains 12 residues. The V and J ends lost 0 bases and 1 base respectively, with 4 bases between them. The CDR3, as DNA: TGCAGCGTTGAAGACGGTTCCTACGAGCAGTACTTC. Its protein is CSVEDGSYEQYF.

This clonotype was counted at least ten times. The chain uses TRBV18 and TRBJ2-6, with 7 bases aligning to TRBD1. Trimming at V came to 3 bases and at J to 12 bases, leaving 14 bases not matched to a gene. The CDR3 consists of 16 residues. The germline gives CDR1 KGHSH, CDR2 LQKENI. Here the CDR3 DNA reads TGTGCCAGCTCACCGTTCGACAGGGCAACCCCAGGCGTCCTGACTTTC. Translation: CASSPFDRATPGVLTF.